A selection of T cell receptor beta chains follows, all from one sample in a study of cytotoxic CD8 clonotypes in ibrutinib-treated CLL. Assay used: immunoSEQ multiplex PCR; TCRdb lists only in-frame clones, some missing. The sample has 200,000 to 250,000 clones, roughly 77% seen once. The sequencing here drew on PBMCs, taken after 12 months of ibrutinib treatment. All receptors come from a human donor with chronic lymphocytic leukemia. Both conserved end residues are part of each CDR3. Each record gives: clone size, D gene, V gene, J gene, CDR3 DNA, CDR3 protein. The D gene is left open where the match is weak. Where a row states a size, it is once, few, many or the class of an expanded clone; other rows omit it.

once	-	TRBV25-1	TRBJ1-4	TGTGCCAGCTGGGAGGGGCGGGGGAAAAAACTGTTTTTT	CASWEGRGKKLFF
-	-	TRBV28	TRBJ1-5	TGTGCCAGCAGTTTAGACCAGGTCAATCAGCCCCAGCATTTT	CASSLDQVNQPQHF
-	TRBD2	TRBV5-6	TRBJ2-7	TGTGCCAGCAGCGCCCCTAGCGGCTCCTACGAGCAGTACTTC	CASSAPSGSYEQYF
-	-	TRBV30	TRBJ1-5	TGTGCCTGGAGAGGAGGAACAGCGATCAATCAGCCCCAGCATTTT	CAWRGGTAINQPQHF
-	-	TRBV30	TRBJ2-1	TGTGCCTGGAGTGTTGGGGGGCTCAATGAGCAGTTCTTC	CAWSVGGLNEQFF
-	-	TRBV7-2	TRBJ2-6	TGTGCCAGCAGCCCTGGGGGGGCCAACGTCCTGACTTTC	CASSPGGANVLTF
few	TRBD2	TRBV6-6	TRBJ2-1	TGTGCCAGCAGCCCCGGGACTAGCGGGAAGACTGAGCAGTTCTTC	CASSPGTSGKTEQFF
-	TRBD1	TRBV5-1	TRBJ1-4	TGCGCCAGCAGCTCCACTCCAGGGGGCTCGGGTGAAAAACTGTTTTTT	CASSSTPGGSGEKLFF
-	-	TRBV5-6	TRBJ2-2	TGTGCCAGCAGCTTGGGCAGGGCGATTAACACCGGGGAGCTGTTTTTT	CASSLGRAINTGELFF
-	-	TRBV30	TRBJ1-2	TGTGCCTGGAGTGCTCGCCCTCCGTATGGCTACACCTTC	CAWSARPPYGYTF
-	TRBD2	TRBV28	TRBJ2-6	TGTGCCAGCAGTTTATGGACAGGACTAGCGGGCTCCTCTGGGGCCAACGTCCTGACTTTC	CASSLWTGLAGSSGANVLTF
-	TRBD2	TRBV25-1	TRBJ2-1	TGTGCCAGCAGTGAACCGGGCCTAGCGGGAGGGTGGGAGCAGTTCTTC	CASSEPGLAGGWEQFF
-	-	TRBV9	TRBJ2-3	TGTGCCAGCAGCGTTGGGACTGGAGATACGCAGTATTTT	CASSVGTGDTQYF
-	-	TRBV6-1	TRBJ2-1	TGTGCCAGCAGTGCGGAGCGGACCTACAATGAGCAGTTCTTC	CASSAERTYNEQFF
-	-	TRBV30	TRBJ2-5	TGTGCCTGGAGTCTCGTAGGACAGATCCAAGAGACCCAGTACTTC	CAWSLVGQIQETQYF
-	-	TRBV9	TRBJ2-1	TGTGCCAGCAGCGTAGAGGATTTTTACAATGAGCAGTTCTTC	CASSVEDFYNEQFF
-	-	TRBV6-1	TRBJ2-7	TGTGCCAGCACCACGACCCGGGAGCAGTACTTC	CASTTTREQYF
-	-	TRBV5-3	TRBJ2-4	TGTGCCAGAAGCTTGTGTAGTGCAGGGCTAGCCAAAAACATTCAGTACTTC	CARSLCSAGLAKNIQYF
few	TRBD1	TRBV5-1	TRBJ2-3	TGCGCCAGCAGCTCAGGGGGCTATACGCAGTATTTT	CASSSGGYTQYF
-	-	TRBV7-2	TRBJ1-4	TGTGCCAGCGCACTACAACGTGGGGGGGGCAGTGCTAATGAAAAACTGTTTTTT	CASALQRGGGSANEKLFF
few	-	TRBV19	TRBJ2-7	TGTGCCAGTAGCTTCTCGGGTGCCGAGCAGTACTTC	CASSFSGAEQYF
-	TRBD1	TRBV5-1	TRBJ2-3	TGCGCCAGCAGCCGGGACAGCTACACAGATACGCAGTATTTT	CASSRDSYTDTQYF
few	-	TRBV6-5	TRBJ2-7	TGTGCCAGCAGTTACTCGAGGGGGTACGAGCAGTACTTC	CASSYSRGYEQYF
-	TRBD1	TRBV7-3	TRBJ1-6	TGTGCCAGCAGGTCAACCAGGGGGAGATCACCCCTCCACTTT	CASRSTRGRSPLHF
-	-	TRBV30	TRBJ1-5	TGTGCCTGGAGTCTAGCCAGGATCAATAGCAATCAGCCCCAGCATTTT	CAWSLARINSNQPQHF
-	TRBD1	TRBV11-2	TRBJ1-2	TGTGCCAGCAGCTTAGTTAATTCAGGGGGGTATGGCTACACCTTC	CASSLVNSGGYGYTF
-	TRBD1	TRBV2	TRBJ2-7	TGTGCCGGCTCCCTGGGACAGGGGGGGACCTACGAGCAGTACTTC	CAGSLGQGGTYEQYF
-	TRBD2	TRBV29-1	TRBJ2-7	TGCAGCGTTGGGTGGGGTGAGCGGGAACCCTACGAGCAGTACTTC	CSVGWGEREPYEQYF
-	TRBD1	TRBV7-2	TRBJ2-7	TGTGCCAGCAGCTTAGGACGGACAGGGCTCTACGAGCAGTACTTC	CASSLGRTGLYEQYF
-	TRBD1	TRBV28	TRBJ1-4	TGTGCCAGCAGACTACAGGGGCGGGAAAAACTGTTTTTT	CASRLQGREKLFF
-	TRBD1	TRBV6-5	TRBJ1-2	TGTGCCAGCAGTCAAAGGGGGCTCAACTATGGCTACACCTTC	CASSQRGLNYGYTF
-	-	TRBV7-8	TRBJ1-4	TGTGCCAGCAGCCACAGGGACGAGGTCGATGAAAAACTGTTTTTT	CASSHRDEVDEKLFF
-	-	TRBV9	TRBJ1-1	TGTGCCAGCAGCGTAGTATCCCAGGACACTGAAGCTTTCTTT	CASSVVSQDTEAFF
-	-	TRBV28	TRBJ2-7	TGTGCCAGCAGACATCCAGGCGAAAGGCAGTACTTC	CASRHPGERQYF
many	-	TRBV2	TRBJ1-1	TGTGCCAGCAGTGAATGGGGGAACACTGAAGCTTTCTTT	CASSEWGNTEAFF
-	TRBD1	TRBV7-2	TRBJ2-1	TGTGCCAGCAGCCCCAATACAGGGGGCGCGTACAATGAGCAGTTCTTC	CASSPNTGGAYNEQFF
once	-	TRBV18	TRBJ2-5	TGTGCCAGCTCACCATTCATGGGGGCCCAAGAGACCCAGTACTTC	CASSPFMGAQETQYF
few	TRBD1	TRBV6-5	TRBJ1-6	TGTGCCAGCAGTAGTCCGGGACAGGGAGGGTCACCCCTCCACTTT	CASSSPGQGGSPLHF
-	-	TRBV5-1	TRBJ2-1	TGCGCCAGCAGGGGATTTCAGAACAATGAGCAGTTCTTC	CASRGFQNNEQFF
few	-	TRBV5-1	TRBJ1-5	TGCGCCAGCAGCTTGGGGGGGAACAATCAGCCCCAGCATTTT	CASSLGGNNQPQHF
-	-	TRBV30	TRBJ1-2	TGTGCCTGGAGTGTACCGGCAGGAGACTATGGCTACACCTTC	CAWSVPAGDYGYTF
many	-	TRBV21-1	TRBJ1-2	TGTGCCAGCAGGGTCATATCCCATGGCTACACCTTC	CASRVISHGYTF
-	TRBD1	TRBV30	TRBJ1-4	TGTGCCTGGATTCCCGGGTCCGGGACAGGGGACGAAAAACTGTTTTTT	CAWIPGSGTGDEKLFF
-	-	TRBV6-8	TRBJ1-2	TGTGCCAGCAGTTACGAGACTCTCTATGGCTACACCTTC	CASSYETLYGYTF
-	-	TRBV5-1	TRBJ1-4	TGCGCCAGCAGCTTGAGGGGTGGCTACAATGAAAAACTGTTTTTT	CASSLRGGYNEKLFF
few	-	TRBV2	TRBJ2-5	TGTGCCAGCAGCGGACAGACTAAACAAGAGACCCAGTACTTC	CASSGQTKQETQYF
-	-	TRBV27	TRBJ2-7	TGTGCCAGCAGTCTGACCCCCCCGGACGGTACCTACGAGCAGTACTTC	CASSLTPPDGTYEQYF
-	-	TRBV11-2	TRBJ2-3	TGTGCCAGCAGCCAAAGTGATACGCAGTATTTT	CASSQSDTQYF
once	-	TRBV15	TRBJ1-1	TGTGCCACGGGGACGAGTGAAGCTTTCTTT	CATGTSEAFF
-	-	TRBV6-5	TRBJ1-6	TGTGCCAGCAGTTACTCGAGGGTCTCTTTAAATTCACCCCTCCACTTT	CASSYSRVSLNSPLHF
-	-	TRBV14	TRBJ2-1	TGTGCCAGCAGCCAAGTCCTAGGTGGGGGGGCATGGCAGTTCTTC	CASSQVLGGGAWQFF
-	-	TRBV19	TRBJ2-1	TGTGCCAGTAGTATTATCGGAGGGTTCACCTACAATGAGCAGTTCTTC	CASSIIGGFTYNEQFF
many	TRBD1	TRBV5-8	TRBJ2-3	TGTGCCAGCAGCCGGGAACAGGGGGATGGCACAGATACGCAGTATTTT	CASSREQGDGTDTQYF
-	TRBD2	TRBV27	TRBJ2-1	TGTGCCAGCACCAATAGCGGGTCCTACAATGAGCAGTTCTTC	CASTNSGSYNEQFF